A selection of T cell receptor beta chains follows, all from one sample in a study of blood T cell repertoires in COVID-19. Sequenced by immunoSEQ multiplex PCR; TCRdb stores in-frame clones only, minus some. This sample yields about 210,000 clones, of which just over 85% are seen a single time; roughly 1.5% belongs to the top ten. The sample consisted of peripheral blood. The receptors originated from a man between 18 and 35 years old with active or convalescent COVID-19. CDR3s include the opening cysteine and the closing phenylalanine or tryptophan. Fields, in order: D gene, V gene, J gene, CDR3 length, clone size, CDR3 DNA, CDR3 protein. The D gene is left open where the match is weak. Some rows mark clone size as missing; the rest say once, few, many or name a class of expanded clone.

D gene: TRBD1
V gene: TRBV6-2/TRBV6-3
J gene: TRBJ1-5
CDR3 length: 17
clone size: .
CDR3 DNA: TGTGCCAGCAGTTGGGACAGGGGCCTCTCAGGCAATCAGCCCCAGCATTTT
CDR3 protein: CASSWDRGLSGNQPQHF

D gene: .
V gene: TRBV19
J gene: TRBJ1-2
CDR3 length: 15
clone size: .
CDR3 DNA: TGTGCCAGTAGTATGGCACGCCGCCAACTATATGGCTACACCTTC
CDR3 protein: CASSMARRQLYGYTF

D gene: .
V gene: TRBV29-1
J gene: TRBJ1-2
CDR3 length: 13
clone size: .
CDR3 DNA: TGCAGCGTTGACAGGATAAATAACTATGGCTACACCTTC
CDR3 protein: CSVDRINNYGYTF

D gene: TRBD1
V gene: TRBV9
J gene: TRBJ1-1
CDR3 length: 13
clone size: .
CDR3 DNA: TGTGCCAGCAGCGTAGAGGGGGCCAGAGAAGCTTTCTTT
CDR3 protein: CASSVEGAREAFF

D gene: TRBD1
V gene: TRBV19
J gene: TRBJ1-5
CDR3 length: 15
clone size: .
CDR3 DNA: TGTGCCAGTAGTACCAAGGGACAGACTTATCAGCCCCAGCATTTT
CDR3 protein: CASSTKGQTYQPQHF

D gene: TRBD2
V gene: TRBV19
J gene: TRBJ2-1
CDR3 length: 16
clone size: .
CDR3 DNA: TGTGCCAGTAGTATTTATAGGACTAGCGGAACCAATGAGCAGTTCTTC
CDR3 protein: CASSIYRTSGTNEQFF

D gene: .
V gene: TRBV15
J gene: TRBJ2-7
CDR3 length: 13
clone size: .
CDR3 DNA: TGTGCCACCAGCCCGTTCGTCCTTCGCGAGCAGTACTTC
CDR3 protein: CATSPFVLREQYF

D gene: .
V gene: TRBV18
J gene: TRBJ1-2
CDR3 length: 14
clone size: .
CDR3 DNA: TGTGCCAGCTCACCAGCCAGTTCTAACTATGGCTACACCTTC
CDR3 protein: CASSPASSNYGYTF

D gene: TRBD2
V gene: TRBV5-4
J gene: TRBJ2-1
CDR3 length: 16
clone size: .
CDR3 DNA: TGTGCCAGCAGCTTGGCGGGGGGAGGAACGGCTCGTGAGCAGTTCTTC
CDR3 protein: CASSLAGGGTAREQFF

D gene: TRBD1
V gene: TRBV5-4
J gene: TRBJ2-3
CDR3 length: 15
clone size: .
CDR3 DNA: TGTGCCAGCAGCTTGGAAGGGGGCCGCACAGATACGCAGTATTTT
CDR3 protein: CASSLEGGRTDTQYF

D gene: TRBD1
V gene: TRBV5-1
J gene: TRBJ2-3
CDR3 length: 16
clone size: .
CDR3 DNA: TGCGCCAGCAGCCTCCGCGGGGACAGGGTCAGTACTACGCAGTATTTT
CDR3 protein: CASSLRGDRVSTTQYF

D gene: .
V gene: TRBV27
J gene: TRBJ2-7
CDR3 length: 15
clone size: .
CDR3 DNA: TGTGCCAGCAGTTTAGGGACAACTACCCTCCTCGAGCAGTACTTC
CDR3 protein: CASSLGTTTLLEQYF

D gene: .
V gene: TRBV3-1/TRBV3-2
J gene: TRBJ1-3
CDR3 length: 17
clone size: .
CDR3 DNA: TGTGCCAGCAGCCAAGCCATCCTACTTACCTCTGGAAACACCATATATTTT
CDR3 protein: CASSQAILLTSGNTIYF

D gene: .
V gene: TRBV5-1
J gene: TRBJ2-4
CDR3 length: 13
clone size: .
CDR3 DNA: TGCGCCAGCAGCTTGGCGGGGTCCAACATTCAGTACTTC
CDR3 protein: CASSLAGSNIQYF

D gene: TRBD2
V gene: TRBV10-1
J gene: TRBJ2-3
CDR3 length: 15
clone size: .
CDR3 DNA: TGCGCCAGCAGTTCCCTAGCGGGAGGTACAGATACGCAGTATTTT
CDR3 protein: CASSSLAGGTDTQYF

D gene: TRBD2
V gene: TRBV11-3
J gene: TRBJ2-2
CDR3 length: 17
clone size: .
CDR3 DNA: TGTGCCAGCAGCTTAAATTCTCCTAGCGGGAACACCGGGGAGCTGTTTTTT
CDR3 protein: CASSLNSPSGNTGELFF

D gene: .
V gene: TRBV7-2
J gene: TRBJ2-2
CDR3 length: 13
clone size: once
CDR3 DNA: TGTGCCAGCAGCTTCGCGAACACCGGGGAGCTGTTTTTT
CDR3 protein: CASSFANTGELFF

D gene: TRBD1
V gene: TRBV2
J gene: TRBJ1-6
CDR3 length: 15
clone size: .
CDR3 DNA: TGTGCCAGCAGGCCACTTCAGGGGGCGTTTTCACCCCTCCACTTT
CDR3 protein: CASRPLQGAFSPLHF

D gene: .
V gene: TRBV5-6
J gene: TRBJ1-5
CDR3 length: 10
clone size: once
CDR3 DNA: TGTGCCAGTGGGAGGCTCCGGACGCATTTT
CDR3 protein: CASGRLRTHF

D gene: TRBD1
V gene: TRBV19
J gene: TRBJ1-5
CDR3 length: 19
clone size: .
CDR3 DNA: TGTGCCAGTAGTCCCCGGGACAGGGGAAGAAGTAGAAGCAATCAGCCCCAGCATTTT
CDR3 protein: CASSPRDRGRSRSNQPQHF

D gene: TRBD2
V gene: TRBV7-7
J gene: TRBJ2-1
CDR3 length: 17
clone size: .
CDR3 DNA: TGTGCTAGCAGTCGACTAGCGGTGGGAATATTGGGCAATGAGCAGTTCTTC
CDR3 protein: CASSRLAVGILGNEQFF

D gene: .
V gene: TRBV19
J gene: TRBJ2-3
CDR3 length: 17
clone size: once
CDR3 DNA: TGTGCCAGTAGTATAGACCATAAAGGGGTCTTTTTTGATACGCAGTATTTT
CDR3 protein: CASSIDHKGVFFDTQYF

D gene: .
V gene: TRBV16
J gene: TRBJ2-1
CDR3 length: 16
clone size: .
CDR3 DNA: TGTGCCAGCAGCCAATCTTTTTATGCTAGCGAGAATGAGCAGTTCTTC
CDR3 protein: CASSQSFYASENEQFF

D gene: TRBD2
V gene: TRBV27
J gene: TRBJ2-7
CDR3 length: 15
clone size: .
CDR3 DNA: TGTGCCAGCAGTCCCCGGACTAGCGGAACCTACGAGCAGTACTTC
CDR3 protein: CASSPRTSGTYEQYF

D gene: .
V gene: TRBV6-5
J gene: TRBJ2-6
CDR3 length: 15
clone size: few
CDR3 DNA: TGTGCCAGCAGTTATAGTATCTCTGGGGCCAACGTCCTGACTTTC
CDR3 protein: CASSYSISGANVLTF

D gene: .
V gene: TRBV4-2
J gene: TRBJ2-1
CDR3 length: 13
clone size: .
CDR3 DNA: TGTGCCAGCAGCCAGAGCCCGTACAATGAGCAGTTCTTC
CDR3 protein: CASSQSPYNEQFF

D gene: TRBD1
V gene: TRBV10-3
J gene: TRBJ1-5
CDR3 length: 14
clone size: .
CDR3 DNA: TGTGCCAGCCTCGGGACAGGGGGCAATCAGCCCCAGCATTTT
CDR3 protein: CASLGTGGNQPQHF

D gene: .
V gene: TRBV3-1/TRBV3-2
J gene: TRBJ1-5
CDR3 length: 14
clone size: few
CDR3 DNA: TGTGCCAGCAGCCAATCCATGGGGCAACGGCCCCAGCATTTT
CDR3 protein: CASSQSMGQRPQHF

D gene: .
V gene: TRBV30
J gene: TRBJ2-2
CDR3 length: 14
clone size: .
CDR3 DNA: TGTGCCTGGACCCCCAGCGGATCTACCGGGGAGCTGTTTTTT
CDR3 protein: CAWTPSGSTGELFF

D gene: TRBD1
V gene: TRBV28
J gene: TRBJ2-7
CDR3 length: 15
clone size: .
CDR3 DNA: TGTGCCAGCAGTCAACCGGGACAGGGGATAAAGCTACGGTACTTC
CDR3 protein: CASSQPGQGIKLRYF

D gene: .
V gene: TRBV5-6
J gene: TRBJ2-1
CDR3 length: 15
clone size: .
CDR3 DNA: TGTGCCAGCAGCTTGCAGGTCAGCTCCTACAATGAGCAGTTCTTC
CDR3 protein: CASSLQVSSYNEQFF

D gene: .
V gene: TRBV7-7
J gene: TRBJ2-2
CDR3 length: 12
clone size: .
CDR3 DNA: TGTGCTAGCAGCTTACAGTCCGGGGAGCTGTTTTTT
CDR3 protein: CASSLQSGELFF

D gene: .
V gene: TRBV21-1
J gene: TRBJ2-7
CDR3 length: 13
clone size: .
CDR3 DNA: TGTGCCAGCAGTCCACAGGGGTTCGACGAGCAGTACTTC
CDR3 protein: CASSPQGFDEQYF

D gene: TRBD1
V gene: TRBV25-1
J gene: TRBJ1-1
CDR3 length: 15
clone size: few
CDR3 DNA: TGTGCCAGCAGTCCCACAGGGGGCCTGGGCACTGAAGCTTTCTTT
CDR3 protein: CASSPTGGLGTEAFF

D gene: .
V gene: TRBV5-1
J gene: TRBJ2-1
CDR3 length: 14
clone size: .
CDR3 DNA: TGCGCCAGCAGCTTGGGACAGGCCTACAATGAGCAGTTCTTC
CDR3 protein: CASSLGQAYNEQFF

D gene: .
V gene: TRBV5-5
J gene: TRBJ1-5
CDR3 length: 16
clone size: few
CDR3 DNA: TGTGCCAGCAGCTTGACAGGGCCGCCTGGCAATCAGCCCCAGCATTTT
CDR3 protein: CASSLTGPPGNQPQHF

D gene: TRBD1
V gene: TRBV7-2
J gene: TRBJ2-7
CDR3 length: 14
clone size: .
CDR3 DNA: TGTGCCAGCAGCGTAAGGACAGGGGGCAGCGAGCAGTACTTC
CDR3 protein: CASSVRTGGSEQYF

D gene: TRBD2
V gene: TRBV28
J gene: TRBJ2-3
CDR3 length: 19
clone size: .
CDR3 DNA: TGTGCCAGCAGTTTCCCGCGGGCTAGCGGGAGATCCGGCACAGATACGCAGTATTTT
CDR3 protein: CASSFPRASGRSGTDTQYF

D gene: TRBD1
V gene: TRBV18
J gene: TRBJ2-6
CDR3 length: 19
clone size: .
CDR3 DNA: TGTGCCAGCTCCCCCATGAGGGGACAGGGCAAATCTGGGGCCAACGTCCTGACTTTC
CDR3 protein: CASSPMRGQGKSGANVLTF

D gene: .
V gene: TRBV25-1
J gene: TRBJ2-3
CDR3 length: 15
clone size: .
CDR3 DNA: TGTGCCAGCAGTGAGAGAGCGACTAGCACAGATACGCAGTATTTT
CDR3 protein: CASSERATSTDTQYF

D gene: .
V gene: TRBV7-3
J gene: TRBJ1-4
CDR3 length: 15
clone size: .
CDR3 DNA: TGTGCCAGCAGCTTACTAGGACAGAATAATGAAAAACTGTTTTTT
CDR3 protein: CASSLLGQNNEKLFF

D gene: .
V gene: TRBV29-1
J gene: TRBJ1-1
CDR3 length: 13
clone size: .
CDR3 DNA: TGCAGCGTAACGACAGGAATGAACACTGAAGCTTTCTTT
CDR3 protein: CSVTTGMNTEAFF

D gene: .
V gene: TRBV13
J gene: TRBJ2-2
CDR3 length: 13
clone size: .
CDR3 DNA: TGTGCCAGACCGGGACAGAACACCGGGGAGCTGTTTTTT
CDR3 protein: CARPGQNTGELFF

D gene: TRBD1
V gene: TRBV7-2
J gene: TRBJ1-5
CDR3 length: 15
clone size: .
CDR3 DNA: TGTGCCAGCAGCCGGACAGGGAATAGCAATCAGCCCCAGCATTTT
CDR3 protein: CASSRTGNSNQPQHF

D gene: .
V gene: TRBV6-2/TRBV6-3
J gene: TRBJ2-3
CDR3 length: 13
clone size: .
CDR3 DNA: TGTGCCAGCAGCCTAGACTTCACAGATACGCAGTATTTT
CDR3 protein: CASSLDFTDTQYF

D gene: TRBD1
V gene: TRBV10-3
J gene: TRBJ1-6
CDR3 length: 16
clone size: .
CDR3 DNA: TGTGCCATCGCAGGAACCGACAGGGGGTATAATTCACCCCTCCACTTT
CDR3 protein: CAIAGTDRGYNSPLHF

D gene: .
V gene: TRBV25-1
J gene: TRBJ2-3
CDR3 length: 16
clone size: .
CDR3 DNA: TGTGCCAGCAGTGAACCCCCAGGGGGACTTACAGATACGCAGTATTTT
CDR3 protein: CASSEPPGGLTDTQYF

D gene: .
V gene: TRBV13
J gene: TRBJ2-3
CDR3 length: 13
clone size: .
CDR3 DNA: TGTGCCAGCAGCTTACGTTCGCGCGATACGCAGTATTTT
CDR3 protein: CASSLRSRDTQYF

D gene: TRBD1
V gene: TRBV11-1
J gene: TRBJ1-1
CDR3 length: 15
clone size: few
CDR3 DNA: TGTGCCAGCAGCCGCGGTAGGGGGCTTGGAACTGAAGCTTTCTTT
CDR3 protein: CASSRGRGLGTEAFF